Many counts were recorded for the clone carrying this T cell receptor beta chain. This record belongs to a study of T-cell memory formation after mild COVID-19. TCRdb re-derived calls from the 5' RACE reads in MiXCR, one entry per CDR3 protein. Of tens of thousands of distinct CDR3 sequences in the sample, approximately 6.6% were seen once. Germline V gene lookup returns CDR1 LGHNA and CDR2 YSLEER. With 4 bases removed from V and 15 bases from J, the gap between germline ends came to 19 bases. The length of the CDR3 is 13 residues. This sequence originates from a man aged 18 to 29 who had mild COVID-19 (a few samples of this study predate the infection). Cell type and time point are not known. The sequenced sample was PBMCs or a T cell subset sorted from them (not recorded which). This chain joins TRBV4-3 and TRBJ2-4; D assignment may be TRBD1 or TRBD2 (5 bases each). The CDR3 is CASSPDREGPVYF. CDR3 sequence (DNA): TGCGCCAGCAGCCCCGACAGAGAGGGTCCAGTGTACTTC.